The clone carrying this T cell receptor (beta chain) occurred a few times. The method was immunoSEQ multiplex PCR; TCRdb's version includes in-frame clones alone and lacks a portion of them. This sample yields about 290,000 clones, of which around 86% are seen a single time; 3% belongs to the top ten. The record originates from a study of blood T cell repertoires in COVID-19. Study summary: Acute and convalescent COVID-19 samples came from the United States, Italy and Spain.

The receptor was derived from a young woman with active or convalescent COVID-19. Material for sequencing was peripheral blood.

DNA for the CDR3: TGTGCCAGCAGTCGAGACAGTGATTCACCCCTCCACTTT. This sequence encodes CASSRDSDSPLHF. The rearrangement uses TRBV6-5 and TRBJ1-6, with a weak D call TRBD1 (5 bases). V was trimmed by 5 bases and J by 8 bases, leaving 10 bases between them. Germline V gene lookup returns CDR1 MNHEY and CDR2 SVGAGI. The CDR3 has 13 amino acids.